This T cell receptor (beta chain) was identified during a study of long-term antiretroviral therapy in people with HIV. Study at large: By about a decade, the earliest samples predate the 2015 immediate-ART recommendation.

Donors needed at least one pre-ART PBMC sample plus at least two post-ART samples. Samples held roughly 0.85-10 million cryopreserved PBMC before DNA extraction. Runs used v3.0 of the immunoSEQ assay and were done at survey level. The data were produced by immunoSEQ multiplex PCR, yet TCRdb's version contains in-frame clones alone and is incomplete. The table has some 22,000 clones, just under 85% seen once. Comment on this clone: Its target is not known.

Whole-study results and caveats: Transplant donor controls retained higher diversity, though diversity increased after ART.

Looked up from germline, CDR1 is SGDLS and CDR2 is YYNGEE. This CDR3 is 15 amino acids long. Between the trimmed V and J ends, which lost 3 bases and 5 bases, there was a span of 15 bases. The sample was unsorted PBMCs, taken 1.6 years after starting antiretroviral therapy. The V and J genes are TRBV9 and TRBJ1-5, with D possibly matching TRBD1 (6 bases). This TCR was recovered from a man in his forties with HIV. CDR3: CASSASAGGDQPQHF. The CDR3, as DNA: TGTGCCAGCAGCGCTTCTGCTGGGGGCGATCAGCCCCAGCATTTT.